These 9 T cell receptor beta chains came from one sample sequenced in a study of CD8+ T cells in alopecia areata. Once RNA had been extracted, it was reverse transcribed into cDNA to act as the sequencing template. Repertoires were generated with immunoSEQ multiplex PCR, while TCRdb's copy carries only in-frame clones and drops some. The sample consists of over 120,000 clones, about 60% of them appearing once. The sample here was CD4+ T cells sorted from blood, taken at week 0. Receptors originate from a human donor with alopecia areata.

The chain uses TRBV29-1 and TRBJ1-2, with D hard to call. The CDR3 is made up of 12 amino acids. Looked up from germline, CDR1 is SQVTM and CDR2 is ANQGSEA. Between the trimmed V and J ends, which lost 6 bases and 0 bases, there was a span of 8 bases. In DNA, the CDR3 is TGCAGCGTCTCCCAATCTAACTATGGCTACACCTTC. This translates into CSVSQSNYGYTF.

This clone was detected only a few times. V is TRBV7-9 and J is TRBJ1-1; 7 bases align to TRBD1. V dropped 3 bases and J dropped 0; count of bases not matched to a gene: 1. Germline loops: CDR1 SEHNR, CDR2 FQNEAQ (reference sequence). The CDR3 is 14 residues long. The chain's CDR3 is CASSLTGLNTEAFF. The CDR3 DNA is TGTGCCAGCAGCTTGACAGGGTTGAACACTGAAGCTTTCTTT.

The V and J genes are TRBV10-3 and TRBJ1-6; 8 bases agree with TRBD1. J gave up 7 bases and V 10 bases, and 9 bases lay outside the gene matches. This CDR3 comprises 14 residues. Germline CDR1 reads ENHRY; CDR2 reads SYGVKD. CDR3 nucleotides: TGTGCCAGCCGGGATCAGGGGGCAAATTCACCCCTCCACTTT. Its protein is CASRDQGANSPLHF.

This clone has more than one count but fewer than ten. This chain links TRBV4-1 with TRBJ1-6, with 10 bases lining up with TRBD1. Germline V CDR1 and CDR2: MGHRA, YSYEKL. The CDR3 has 13 residues. Trimming removed 8 bases from V and 12 bases from J; junction bases left unmatched: 7. CDR3 sequence reads: CASGRQGAKPLHF. CDR3 in DNA: TGCGCCAGCGGTCGACAGGGGGCAAAACCCCTCCACTTT.

V usage is TRBV29-1 and J usage is TRBJ2-7; possibly TRBD1 for D (5 bases). Germline V gene lookup returns CDR1 SQVTM and CDR2 ANQGSEA. This CDR3 comprises 11 residues. V lost 3 bases and J 3 bases, leaving 6 bases between the germline ends. The CDR3 protein is CSVEGLYEQYF. CDR3 DNA sequence: TGCAGCGTTGAGGGGCTCTACGAGCAGTACTTC.

This clone occurred a few times. The chain employs TRBV5-1 and TRBJ2-7; D call uncertain. With 1 base removed from V and 7 bases from J, the gap between germline ends came to 12 bases. The CDR3 length is 13 residues. Germline V gene sequence: CDR1 SGHRS, CDR2 YFSETQ. The CDR3, as DNA: TGCGCCAGCAGCTTGAGATTCGCCGGGGAGCAGTACTTC. It is translated as CASSLRFAGEQYF. Full variable domain (outside the CDR3, taken from reference TRBV5-1 and TRBJ2-7): KAGVTQTPRYLIKTRGQQVTLSCSPISGHRSVSWYQQTPGQGLQFLFEYFSETQRNKGNFPGRFSGRQFSNSRSEMNVSTLELGDSALYLCASSLRFAGEQYFGPGTRLTVT.

This sequence joins TRBV5-1 and TRBJ1-6, with 11 nucleotides matching TRBD1. This CDR3 has 17 residues. Germline V lookup: CDR1 SGHRS, CDR2 YFSETQ. V was pared by 0 bases and J by 7 bases, with 6 bases of the junction left unmatched. The CDR3 reads CASSLAGQGARNSPLHF. The DNA of the CDR3 is TGCGCCAGCAGCTTGGCAGGACAGGGGGCGCGGAATTCACCCCTCCACTTT.

This clone has a handful of counts. The chain recombines TRBV27 with TRBJ1-6, with D possibly being TRBD1 (6 bases). Germline V gene lookup returns CDR1 MNHEY and CDR2 SMNVEV (reference sequence). The CDR3 consists of 16 residues. The V gene lost 4 bases and the J gene lost 4 bases, with 14 bases spanning the gap. CDR3 amino acids: CASSYKGDLYNSPLHF. The CDR3 bases are TGTGCCAGCAGTTATAAGGGGGATTTATATAATTCACCCCTCCACTTT.

The V gene is TRBV7-9, the J gene TRBJ2-2; 8 bases fit TRBD2. Germline V gene lookup returns CDR1 SEHNR and CDR2 FQNEAQ (reference sequence). The CDR3 contains 16 residues. Unmatched junction bases numbered 5, after V lost 4 bases and J lost 1 base. This chain's CDR3 is CASSWSGLENTGELFF. As DNA, the CDR3 is TGTGCCAGCAGCTGGTCGGGACTAGAGAACACCGGGGAGCTGTTTTTT.